This TCR beta chain is from a study of T cell repertoires in cytomegalovirus infection. Across the study: Both CMV infection and a matching HLA type were indicated by public TCR beta signatures. Findings of the study overall: Based on cumulative public TCR beta family frequency, carriers of CMV plus the relevant HLA were identified.

TCRdb reprocessed the reads with MiXCR, giving one entry per CDR3 protein. The data contain roughly 150,000 distinct CDR3 sequences, roughly a quarter of them singletons. Of note for this clonotype: Its antigen is not known.

This CDR3 spans 18 amino acids. With 2 bases clipped from V and 9 bases from J, the junction kept 16 bases outside the gene matches. Germline V gives CDR1 MDHEN, CDR2 SYDVKM. The source material was PBMCs. The genes are TRBV28 and TRBJ2-2; 9 nucleotides agree with TRBD1. This clonotype was sampled from a human donor in good health (CMV status not recorded). Some clones in this sample may be carry-over from other donors' samples. CDR3 in amino acids: CASSLPFPGQGEWRELFF. The CDR3 DNA sequence: TGTGCCAGCAGTTTACCTTTCCCGGGACAGGGCGAATGGCGGGAGCTGTTTTTT.